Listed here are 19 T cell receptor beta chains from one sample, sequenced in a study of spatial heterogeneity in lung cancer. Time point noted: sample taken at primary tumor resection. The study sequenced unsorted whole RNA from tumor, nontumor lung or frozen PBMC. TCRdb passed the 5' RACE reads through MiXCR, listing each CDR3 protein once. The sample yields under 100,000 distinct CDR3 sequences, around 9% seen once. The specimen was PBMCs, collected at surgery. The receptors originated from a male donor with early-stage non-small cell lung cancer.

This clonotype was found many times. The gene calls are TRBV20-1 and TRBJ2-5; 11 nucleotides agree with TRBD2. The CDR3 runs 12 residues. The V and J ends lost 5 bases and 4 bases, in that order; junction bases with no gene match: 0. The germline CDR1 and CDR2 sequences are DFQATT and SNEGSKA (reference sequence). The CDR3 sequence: CSAGTSGETQYF. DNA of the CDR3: TGCAGTGCTGGGACTAGCGGAGAGACCCAGTACTTC.

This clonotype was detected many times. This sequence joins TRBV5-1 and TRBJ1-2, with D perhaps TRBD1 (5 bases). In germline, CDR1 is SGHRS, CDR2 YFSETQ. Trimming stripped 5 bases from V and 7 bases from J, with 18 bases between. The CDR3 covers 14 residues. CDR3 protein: CASRSDPTGTGYTF. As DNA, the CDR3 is TGCGCCAGCAGGTCCGACCCCACAGGAACTGGCTACACCTTC.

The CDR3 loop reads CASEPSIGGGSPLHF. CDR3 bases: TGTGCCAGCGAGCCCTCCATCGGGGGAGGATCACCCCTCCACTTT. This rearrangement joins TRBV28 to TRBJ1-6; D might be TRBD1 (5 bases). The germline V gene has CDR1 MDHEN and CDR2 SYDVKM. CDR3 size: 15 residues. V dropped 8 bases and J dropped 10 bases, with 21 bases sitting between them. The full variable domain, its missing parts supplied by reference TRBV28 and TRBJ1-6, is DVKVTQSSRYLVKRTGEKVFLECVQDMDHENMFWYRQDPGLGLRLIYFSYDVKMKEKGDIPEGYSVSREKKERFSLILESASTNQTSMYLCASEPSIGGGSPLHFGNGTRLTVT.

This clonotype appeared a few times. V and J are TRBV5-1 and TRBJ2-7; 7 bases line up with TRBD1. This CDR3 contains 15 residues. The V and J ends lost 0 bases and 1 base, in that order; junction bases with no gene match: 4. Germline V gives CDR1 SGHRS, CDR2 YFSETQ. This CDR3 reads CASSLAAGGSYEQYF. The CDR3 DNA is TGCGCCAGCAGCTTGGCCGCAGGGGGTTCCTACGAGCAGTACTTC.

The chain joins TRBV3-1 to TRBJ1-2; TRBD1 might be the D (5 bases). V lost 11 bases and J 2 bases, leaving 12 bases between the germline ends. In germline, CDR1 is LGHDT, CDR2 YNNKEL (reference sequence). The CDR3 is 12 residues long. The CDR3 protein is CAVGDSNYGYTF. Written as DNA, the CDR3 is TGTGCCGTCGGGGACTCGAACTATGGCTACACCTTC.

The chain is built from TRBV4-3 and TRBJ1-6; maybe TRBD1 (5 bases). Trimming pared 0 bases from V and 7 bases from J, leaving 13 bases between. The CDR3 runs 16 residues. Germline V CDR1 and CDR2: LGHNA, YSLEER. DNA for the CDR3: TGCGCCAGCAGCCAAGATCAGGGAGGCCGGAATTCACCCCTCCACTTT. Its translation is CASSQDQGGRNSPLHF.

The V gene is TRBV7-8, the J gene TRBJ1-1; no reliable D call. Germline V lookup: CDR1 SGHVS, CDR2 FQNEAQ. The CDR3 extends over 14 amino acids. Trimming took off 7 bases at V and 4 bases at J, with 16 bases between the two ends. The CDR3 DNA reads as TGTGCCAGCACTGGTTCCTATGAAGTCACTGAAGCTTTCTTT. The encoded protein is CASTGSYEVTEAFF. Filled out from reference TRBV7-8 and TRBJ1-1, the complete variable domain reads GAGVSQSPRYKVAKRGQDVALRCDPISGHVSLFWYQQALGQGPEFLTYFQNEAQLDKSGLPSDRFFAERPEGSVSTLKIQRTQQEDSAVYLCASTGSYEVTEAFFGQGTRLTVV.

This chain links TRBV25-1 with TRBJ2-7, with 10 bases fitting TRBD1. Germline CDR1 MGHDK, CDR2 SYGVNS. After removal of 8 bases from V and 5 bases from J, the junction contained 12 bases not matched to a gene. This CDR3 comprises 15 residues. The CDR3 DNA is TGTGCCAGCTCCCAGATCGGGACAGGGGCTAACGAGCAGTACTTC. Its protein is CASSQIGTGANEQYF.

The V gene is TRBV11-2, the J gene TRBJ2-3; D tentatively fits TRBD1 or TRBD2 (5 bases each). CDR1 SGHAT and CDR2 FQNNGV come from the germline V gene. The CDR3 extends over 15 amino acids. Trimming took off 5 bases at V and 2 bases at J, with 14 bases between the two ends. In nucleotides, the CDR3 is TGTGCCAGCAGCCTAGGGACCTCGAACACAGATACGCAGTATTTT. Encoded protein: CASSLGTSNTDTQYF. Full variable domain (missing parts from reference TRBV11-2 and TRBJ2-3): EAGVAQSPRYKIIEKRQSVAFWCNPISGHATLYWYQQILGQGPKLLIQFQNNGVVDDSQLPKDRFSAERLKGVDSTLKIQPAKLEDSAVYLCASSLGTSNTDTQYFGPGTRLTVL.

The CDR3 DNA sequence: TGCAGTGCTGCGCGCCGGGACTACACCTTC. Amino acids: CSAARRDYTF. The chain joins TRBV20-1 to TRBJ1-2; D not resolved. Germline V gene data show CDR1 as DFQATT and CDR2 as SNEGSKA (reference sequence). The CDR3 has 10 amino acids. V was shortened by 5 bases and J by 10 bases, with 11 bases between the two germline ends.

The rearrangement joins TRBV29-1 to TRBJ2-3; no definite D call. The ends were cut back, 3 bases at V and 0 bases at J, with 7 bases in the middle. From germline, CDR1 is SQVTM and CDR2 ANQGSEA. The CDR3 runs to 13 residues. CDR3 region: CSVDIGSTDTQYF. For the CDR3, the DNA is TGCAGCGTTGACATAGGGAGCACAGATACGCAGTATTTT.

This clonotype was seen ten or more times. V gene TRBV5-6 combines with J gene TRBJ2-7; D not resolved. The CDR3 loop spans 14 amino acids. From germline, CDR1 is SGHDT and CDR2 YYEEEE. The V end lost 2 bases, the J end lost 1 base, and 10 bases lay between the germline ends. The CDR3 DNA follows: TGTGCCAGCAGCTTACTGGGTAATTCCTACGAGCAGTACTTC. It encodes CASSLLGNSYEQYF. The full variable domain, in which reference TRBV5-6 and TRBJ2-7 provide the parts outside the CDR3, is DAGVTQSPTHLIKTRGQQVTLRCSPKSGHDTVSWYQQALGQGPQFIFQYYEEEERQRGNFPDRFSGHQFPNYSSELNVNALLLGDSALYLCASSLLGNSYEQYFGPGTRLTVT.

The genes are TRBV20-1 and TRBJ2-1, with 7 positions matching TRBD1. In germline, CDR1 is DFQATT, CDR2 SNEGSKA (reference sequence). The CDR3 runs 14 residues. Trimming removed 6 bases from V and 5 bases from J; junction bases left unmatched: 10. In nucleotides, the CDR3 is TGCAGTGCGCCTGACAGGGTCAGGCACAATGAGCAGTTCTTC. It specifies CSAPDRVRHNEQFF.

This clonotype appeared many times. The CDR3 DNA reads as TGTGCCAGCAGCTCAAGACTAGCGGGGAACACAGATACGCAGTATTTT. Amino acid sequence: CASSSRLAGNTDTQYF. The chain recombines TRBV3-1 with TRBJ2-3; TRBD2 matches at 11 bases. The germline CDR1 and CDR2 sequences are LGHDT and YNNKEL (reference sequence). V was pared by 5 bases and J by 2 bases, with 6 bases of the junction left unmatched. This CDR3 region has 16 residues.

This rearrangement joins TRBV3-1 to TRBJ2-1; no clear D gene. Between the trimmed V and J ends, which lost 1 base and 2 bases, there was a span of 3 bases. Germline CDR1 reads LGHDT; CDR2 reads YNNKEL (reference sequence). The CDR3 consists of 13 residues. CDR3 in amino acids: CASSQGTYNEQFF. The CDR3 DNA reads TGTGCCAGCAGCCAAGGTACCTACAATGAGCAGTTCTTC.

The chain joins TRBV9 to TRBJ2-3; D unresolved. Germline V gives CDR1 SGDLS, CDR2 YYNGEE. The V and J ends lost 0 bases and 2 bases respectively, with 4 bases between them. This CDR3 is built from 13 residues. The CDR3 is CASSVAVTDTQYF. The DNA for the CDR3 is TGTGCCAGCAGCGTAGCAGTCACAGATACGCAGTATTTT.

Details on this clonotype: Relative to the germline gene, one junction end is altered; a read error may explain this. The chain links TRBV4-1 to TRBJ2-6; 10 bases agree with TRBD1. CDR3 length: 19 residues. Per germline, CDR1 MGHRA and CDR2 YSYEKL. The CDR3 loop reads CASRIGGTGELSGANVLTF. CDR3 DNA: TGCGCCAGCAGAATAGGTGGGACAGGGGAACTCTCTGGGGCCAATGTCCTGACTTTC.

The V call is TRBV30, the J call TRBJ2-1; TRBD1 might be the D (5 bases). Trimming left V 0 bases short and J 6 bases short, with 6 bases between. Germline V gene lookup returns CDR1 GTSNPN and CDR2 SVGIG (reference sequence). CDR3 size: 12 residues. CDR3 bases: TGTGCCTGGAGTGTTCAGGGCAATGAGCAGTTCTTC. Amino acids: CAWSVQGNEQFF. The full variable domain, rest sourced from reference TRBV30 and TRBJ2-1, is SQTIHQWPATLVQPVGSPLSLECTVEGTSNPNLYWYRQAAGRGLQLLFYSVGIGQISSEVPQNLSASRPQDRQFILSSKKLLLSDSGFYLCAWSVQGNEQFFGPGTRLTVL.

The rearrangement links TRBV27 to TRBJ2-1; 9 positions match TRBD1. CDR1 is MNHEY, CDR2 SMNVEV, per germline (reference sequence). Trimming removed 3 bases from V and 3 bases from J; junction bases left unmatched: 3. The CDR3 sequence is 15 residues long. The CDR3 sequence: CASSLLGQGYNEQFF. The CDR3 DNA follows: TGTGCCAGCAGTTTGCTGGGACAGGGCTACAATGAGCAGTTCTTC.